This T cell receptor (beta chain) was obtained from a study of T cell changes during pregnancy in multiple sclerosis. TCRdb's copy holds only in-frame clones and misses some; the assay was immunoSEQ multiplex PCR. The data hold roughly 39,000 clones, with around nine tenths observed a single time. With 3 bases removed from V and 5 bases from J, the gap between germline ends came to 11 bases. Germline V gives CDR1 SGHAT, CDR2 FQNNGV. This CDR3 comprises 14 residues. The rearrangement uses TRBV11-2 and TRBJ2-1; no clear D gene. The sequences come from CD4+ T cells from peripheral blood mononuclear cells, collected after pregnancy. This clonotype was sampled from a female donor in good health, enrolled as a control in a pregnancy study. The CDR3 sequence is CASSFLRRDNEQFF. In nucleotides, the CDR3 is TGTGCCAGCAGCTTCCTTAGAAGAGACAATGAGCAGTTCTTC.